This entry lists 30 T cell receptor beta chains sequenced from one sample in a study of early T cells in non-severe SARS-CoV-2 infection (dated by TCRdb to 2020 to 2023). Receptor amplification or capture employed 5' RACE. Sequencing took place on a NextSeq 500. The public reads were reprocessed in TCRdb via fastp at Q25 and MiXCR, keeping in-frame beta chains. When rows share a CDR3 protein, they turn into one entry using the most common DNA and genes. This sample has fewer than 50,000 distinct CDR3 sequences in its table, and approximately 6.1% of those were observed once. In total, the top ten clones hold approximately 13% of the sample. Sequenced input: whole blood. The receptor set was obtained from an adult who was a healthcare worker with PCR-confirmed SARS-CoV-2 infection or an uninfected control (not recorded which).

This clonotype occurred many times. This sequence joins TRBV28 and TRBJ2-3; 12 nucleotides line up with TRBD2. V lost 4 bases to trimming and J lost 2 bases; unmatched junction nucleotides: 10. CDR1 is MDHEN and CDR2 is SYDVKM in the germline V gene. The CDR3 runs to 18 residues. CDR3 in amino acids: CASSSSVRLAGDTDTQYF. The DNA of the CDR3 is TGTGCCAGCAGTTCGTCCGTAAGACTAGCGGGGGACACAGATACGCAGTATTTT.

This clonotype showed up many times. The DNA of the CDR3 is TGTGCCAGCAGCCCTGACAGGATCACAGATACGCAGTATTTT. Translated, it gives CASSPDRITDTQYF. The chain couples TRBV7-9 to TRBJ2-3; TRBD1 might be the D (6 bases). The CDR3 is 14 amino acids. Germline V CDR1 and CDR2: SEHNR, FQNEAQ (reference sequence). Trimming removed 5 bases from V and 2 bases from J, with 11 bases in between.

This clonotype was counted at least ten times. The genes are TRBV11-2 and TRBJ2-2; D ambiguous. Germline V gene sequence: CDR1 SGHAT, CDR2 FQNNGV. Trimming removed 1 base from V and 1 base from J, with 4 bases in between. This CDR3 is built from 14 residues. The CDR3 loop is CASSLVGNTGELFF. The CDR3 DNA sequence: TGTGCCAGCAGCTTAGTGGGGAACACCGGGGAGCTGTTTTTT. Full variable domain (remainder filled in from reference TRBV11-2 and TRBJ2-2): EAGVAQSPRYKIIEKRQSVAFWCNPISGHATLYWYQQILGQGPKLLIQFQNNGVVDDSQLPKDRFSAERLKGVDSTLKIQPAKLEDSAVYLCASSLVGNTGELFFGEGSRLTVL.

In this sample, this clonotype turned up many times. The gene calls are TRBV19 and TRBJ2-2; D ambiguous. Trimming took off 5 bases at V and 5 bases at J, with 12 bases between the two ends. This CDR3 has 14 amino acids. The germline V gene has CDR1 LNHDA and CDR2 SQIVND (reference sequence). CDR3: CASSAPVETGELFF. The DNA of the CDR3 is TGTGCCAGTAGTGCCCCTGTGGAGACCGGGGAGCTGTTTTTT.

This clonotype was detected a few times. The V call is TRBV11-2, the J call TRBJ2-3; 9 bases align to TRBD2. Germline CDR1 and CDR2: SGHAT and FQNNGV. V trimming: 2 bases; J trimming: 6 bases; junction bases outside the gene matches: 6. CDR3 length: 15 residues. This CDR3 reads CASSLSGGRADTQYF. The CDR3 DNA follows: TGTGCCAGCAGCTTAAGCGGGGGGCGCGCTGATACGCAGTATTTT. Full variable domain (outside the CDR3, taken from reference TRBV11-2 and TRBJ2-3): EAGVAQSPRYKIIEKRQSVAFWCNPISGHATLYWYQQILGQGPKLLIQFQNNGVVDDSQLPKDRFSAERLKGVDSTLKIQPAKLEDSAVYLCASSLSGGRADTQYFGPGTRLTVL.

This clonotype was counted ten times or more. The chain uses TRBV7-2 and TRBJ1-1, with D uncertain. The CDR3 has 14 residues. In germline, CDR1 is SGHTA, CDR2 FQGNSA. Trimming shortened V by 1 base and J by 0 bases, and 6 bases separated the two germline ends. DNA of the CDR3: TGTGCCAGCAGCTTAGGGTTCCTGAACACTGAAGCTTTCTTT. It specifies CASSLGFLNTEAFF.

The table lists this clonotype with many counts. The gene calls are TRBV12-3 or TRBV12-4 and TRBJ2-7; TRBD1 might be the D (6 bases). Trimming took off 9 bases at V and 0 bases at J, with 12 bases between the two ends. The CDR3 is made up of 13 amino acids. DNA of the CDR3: TGTGCCAGTACCCGGGACACCTCCTACGAGCAGTACTTC. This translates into CASTRDTSYEQYF.

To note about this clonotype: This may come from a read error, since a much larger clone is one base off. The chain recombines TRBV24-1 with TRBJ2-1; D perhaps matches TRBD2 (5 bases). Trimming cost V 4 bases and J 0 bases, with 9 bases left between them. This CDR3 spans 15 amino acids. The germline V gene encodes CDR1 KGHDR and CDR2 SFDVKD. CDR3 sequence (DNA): TGTGCCACCAGTGAATTGGGGAGCTCCTACAATGAGCAGTTCTTC. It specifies CATSELGSSYNEQFF.

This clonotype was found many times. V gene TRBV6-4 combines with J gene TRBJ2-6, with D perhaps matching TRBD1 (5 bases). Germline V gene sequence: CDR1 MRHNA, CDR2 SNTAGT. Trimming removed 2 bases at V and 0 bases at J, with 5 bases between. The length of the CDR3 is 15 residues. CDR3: CASSDRGSGANVLTF. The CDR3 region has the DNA TGTGCCAGCAGTGACAGGGGCTCTGGGGCCAACGTCCTGACTTTC.

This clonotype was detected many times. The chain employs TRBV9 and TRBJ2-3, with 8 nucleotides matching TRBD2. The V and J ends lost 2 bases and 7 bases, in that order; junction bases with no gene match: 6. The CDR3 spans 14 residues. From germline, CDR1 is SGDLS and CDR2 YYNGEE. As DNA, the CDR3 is TGTGCCAGCAGCGTTGGACTAGCTGGGAATACGCAGTATTTT. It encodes CASSVGLAGNTQYF.

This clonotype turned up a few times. CDR3 nucleotides: TGTGCCAGCAGCTCGGGACCATTCGAGGAGACCCAGTACTTC. Translation: CASSSGPFEETQYF. V and J are TRBV7-6 and TRBJ2-5; D is tentatively TRBD1 or TRBD2 (5 bases each). The germline V and J ends were trimmed by 4 bases and 5 bases, with 14 bases remaining between them. The CDR3 loop spans 14 amino acids. Germline V CDR1 and CDR2: SGHVS, FNYEAQ.

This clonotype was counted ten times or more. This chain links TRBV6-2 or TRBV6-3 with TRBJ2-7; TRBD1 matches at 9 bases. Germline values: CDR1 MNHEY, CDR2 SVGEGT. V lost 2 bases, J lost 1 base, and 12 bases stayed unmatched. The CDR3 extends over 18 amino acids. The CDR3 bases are TGTGCCAGCAGTTACCACCCCCTGGGGACAGGGAAGTCCTACGAGCAGTACTTC. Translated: CASSYHPLGTGKSYEQYF.

The CDR3 reads CASSIRRVNGELFF. Written as DNA, the CDR3 is TGTGCCAGTAGTATACGACGAGTAAACGGGGAGCTGTTTTTT. The rearrangement joins TRBV19 to TRBJ2-2; no firm D call. CDR1 is LNHDA, CDR2 SQIVND, per germline (reference sequence). The ends were cut back, 2 bases at V and 7 bases at J, with 11 bases in the middle. The CDR3 runs 14 residues.

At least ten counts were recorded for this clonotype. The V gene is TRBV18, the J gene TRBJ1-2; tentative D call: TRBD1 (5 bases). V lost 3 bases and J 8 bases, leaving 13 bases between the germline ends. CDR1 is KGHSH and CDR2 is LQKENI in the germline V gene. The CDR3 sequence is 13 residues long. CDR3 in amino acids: CASSPSDSRGYTF. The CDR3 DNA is TGTGCCAGCTCACCTAGCGACAGTCGCGGCTACACCTTC.

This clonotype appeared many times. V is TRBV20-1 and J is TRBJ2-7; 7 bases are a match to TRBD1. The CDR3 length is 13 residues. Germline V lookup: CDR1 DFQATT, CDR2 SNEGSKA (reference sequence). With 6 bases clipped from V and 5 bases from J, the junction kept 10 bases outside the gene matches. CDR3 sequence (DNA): TGCAGTGCGCAAGAGGGGGCTACGGACGAGCAGTACTTC. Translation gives CSAQEGATDEQYF.

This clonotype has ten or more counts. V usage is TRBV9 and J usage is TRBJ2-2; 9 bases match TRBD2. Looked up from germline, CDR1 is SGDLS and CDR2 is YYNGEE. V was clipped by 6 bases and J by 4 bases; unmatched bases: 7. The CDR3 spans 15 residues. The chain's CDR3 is CASTRSGGVTGELFF. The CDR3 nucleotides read TGTGCCAGCACCCGTAGCGGGGGAGTCACCGGGGAGCTGTTTTTT.

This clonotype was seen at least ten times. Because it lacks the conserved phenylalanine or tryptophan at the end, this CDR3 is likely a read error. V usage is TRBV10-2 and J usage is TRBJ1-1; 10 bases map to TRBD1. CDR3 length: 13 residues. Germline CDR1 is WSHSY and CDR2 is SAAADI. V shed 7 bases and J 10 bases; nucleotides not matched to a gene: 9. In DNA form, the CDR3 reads TGCGCCAGCATAGCGGACAGGGGGTTGTCAGCTTTCCTT. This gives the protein CASIADRGLSAFL.

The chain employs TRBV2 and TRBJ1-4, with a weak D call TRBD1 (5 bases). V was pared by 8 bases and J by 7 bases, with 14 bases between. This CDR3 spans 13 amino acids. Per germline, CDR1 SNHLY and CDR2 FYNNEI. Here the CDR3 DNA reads TGTGCCAGCTTTAACGGAGGGGCTGAAAAACTGTTTTTT. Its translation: CASFNGGAEKLFF.

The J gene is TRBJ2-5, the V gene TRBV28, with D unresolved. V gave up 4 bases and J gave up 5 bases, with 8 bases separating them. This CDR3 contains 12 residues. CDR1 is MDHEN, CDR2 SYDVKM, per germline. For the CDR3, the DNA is TGTGCCAGCAGTTCTTCCGAGGAGACCCAGTACTTC. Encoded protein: CASSSSEETQYF.

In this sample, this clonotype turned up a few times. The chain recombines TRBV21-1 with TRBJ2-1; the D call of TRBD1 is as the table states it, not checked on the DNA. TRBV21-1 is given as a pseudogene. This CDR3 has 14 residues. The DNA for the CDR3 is TGTGCCAGCAGCAAAAGCTTTAGGGGGGATGAGCAGTTCTTC. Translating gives CASSKSFRGDEQFF.

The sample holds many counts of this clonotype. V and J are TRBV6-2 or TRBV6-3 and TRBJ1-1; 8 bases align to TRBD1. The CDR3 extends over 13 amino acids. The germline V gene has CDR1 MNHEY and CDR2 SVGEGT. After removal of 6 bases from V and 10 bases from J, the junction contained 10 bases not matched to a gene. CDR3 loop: CASRPTGAEAAFF. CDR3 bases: TGTGCCAGCAGACCGACAGGGGCCGAGGCAGCTTTCTTT.

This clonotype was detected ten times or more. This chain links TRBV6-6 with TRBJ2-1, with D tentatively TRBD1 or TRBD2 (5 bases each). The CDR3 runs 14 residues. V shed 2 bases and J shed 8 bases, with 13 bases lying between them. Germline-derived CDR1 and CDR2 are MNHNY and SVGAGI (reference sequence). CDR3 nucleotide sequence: TGTGCCAGCAGTTACGTGGGGCCGGAGGATGAGCAGTTCTTC. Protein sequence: CASSYVGPEDEQFF.

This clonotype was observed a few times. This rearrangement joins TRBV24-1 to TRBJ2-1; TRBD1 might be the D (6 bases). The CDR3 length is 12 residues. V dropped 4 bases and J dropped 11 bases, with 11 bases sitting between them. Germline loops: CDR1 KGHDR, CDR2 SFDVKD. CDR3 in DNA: TGTGCCACCAGTGAGGGACAAAACAAGCAGTTCTTC. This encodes CATSEGQNKQFF.

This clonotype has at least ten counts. The CDR3 region has the DNA TGTGCCAGCAGCTTGGGGCAGGGATCGGATACGCAGTATTTT. Translation: CASSLGQGSDTQYF. The chain joins TRBV5-4 to TRBJ2-3, with D maybe TRBD1 (5 bases). This CDR3 spans 14 amino acids. In germline, CDR1 is SGHNT, CDR2 YYREEE (reference sequence). V dropped 0 bases and J dropped 6 bases, with 11 bases sitting between them.

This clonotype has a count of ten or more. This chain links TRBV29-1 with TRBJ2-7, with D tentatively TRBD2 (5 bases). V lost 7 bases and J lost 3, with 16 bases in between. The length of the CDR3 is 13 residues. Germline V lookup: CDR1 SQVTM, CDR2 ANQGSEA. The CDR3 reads CSARPRGGYEQYF. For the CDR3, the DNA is TGCAGCGCCCGCCCCCGGGGTGGCTACGAGCAGTACTTC.

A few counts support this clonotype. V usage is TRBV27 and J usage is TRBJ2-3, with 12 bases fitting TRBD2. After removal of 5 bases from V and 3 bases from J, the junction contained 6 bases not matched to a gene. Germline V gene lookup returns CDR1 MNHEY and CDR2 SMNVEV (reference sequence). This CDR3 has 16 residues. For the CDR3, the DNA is TGTGCCAGCAGTACCCGGACTAGCGGGGTAACAGATACGCAGTATTTT. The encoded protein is CASSTRTSGVTDTQYF.

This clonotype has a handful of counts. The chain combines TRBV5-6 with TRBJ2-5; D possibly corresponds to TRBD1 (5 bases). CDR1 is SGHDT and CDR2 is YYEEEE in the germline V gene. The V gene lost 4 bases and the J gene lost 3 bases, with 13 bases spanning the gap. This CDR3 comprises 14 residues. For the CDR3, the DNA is TGTGCCAGCAGCCCCCCAGGGTCAGAAGAGACCCAGTACTTC. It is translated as CASSPPGSEETQYF.

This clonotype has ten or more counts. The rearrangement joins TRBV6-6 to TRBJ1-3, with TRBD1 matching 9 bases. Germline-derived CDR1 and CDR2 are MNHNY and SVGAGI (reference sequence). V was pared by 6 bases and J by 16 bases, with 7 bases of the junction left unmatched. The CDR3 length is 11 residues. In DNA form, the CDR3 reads TGTGCCAGCAGCCGGGACAGGGACTTGTATTTT. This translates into CASSRDRDLYF.

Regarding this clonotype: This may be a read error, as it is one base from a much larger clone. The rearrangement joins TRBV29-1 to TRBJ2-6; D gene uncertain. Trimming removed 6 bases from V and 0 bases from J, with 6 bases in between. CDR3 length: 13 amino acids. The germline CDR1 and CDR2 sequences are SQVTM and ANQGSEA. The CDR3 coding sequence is TGCAGCGTAATGGACTCTGGGGCCAACGTCCTGACTTTC. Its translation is CSVMDSGANVLTF.

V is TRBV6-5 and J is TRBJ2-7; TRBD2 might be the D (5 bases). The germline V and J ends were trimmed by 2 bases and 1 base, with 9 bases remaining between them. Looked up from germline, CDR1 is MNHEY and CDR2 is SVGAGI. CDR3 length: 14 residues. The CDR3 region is CASSYDGESYEQYF. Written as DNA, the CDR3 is TGTGCCAGCAGTTACGACGGGGAGTCCTACGAGCAGTACTTC.